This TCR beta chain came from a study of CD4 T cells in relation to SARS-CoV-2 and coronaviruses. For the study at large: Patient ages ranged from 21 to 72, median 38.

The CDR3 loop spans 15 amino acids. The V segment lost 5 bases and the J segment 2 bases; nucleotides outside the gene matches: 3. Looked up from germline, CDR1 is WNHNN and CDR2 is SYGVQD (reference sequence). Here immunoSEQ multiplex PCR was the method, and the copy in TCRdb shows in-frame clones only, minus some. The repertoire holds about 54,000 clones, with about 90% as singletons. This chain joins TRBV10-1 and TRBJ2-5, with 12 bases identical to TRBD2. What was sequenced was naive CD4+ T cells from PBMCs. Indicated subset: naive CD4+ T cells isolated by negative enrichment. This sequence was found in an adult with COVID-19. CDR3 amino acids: CASSRTSGNQETQYF. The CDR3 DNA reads TGCGCCAGCAGTCGGACTAGCGGGAATCAAGAGACCCAGTACTTC.